This T cell receptor (beta chain) was sequenced for a study of siplizumab effects on memory and regulatory T cells. Some 100,000 TCR templates per sample were assayed. Using immunoSEQ multiplex PCR, the repertoire was profiled, and TCRdb retains in-frame clones only, with some absent. The sample has about 110,000 clones; around 92% are singletons. Overall study findings and caveats: Contribution to the alloresponse seemed major for naive T cells, which also seemed more diverse than memory cells.

Comment on this clone: The antigen is not known.

V lost 6 bases and J 0 bases, leaving 8 bases between the germline ends. Germline CDR1 reads LNHDA; CDR2 reads SQIVND (reference sequence). This CDR3 has 14 amino acids. The chain combines TRBV19 with TRBJ1-4; D not resolved. The sequenced sample consisted of Tregs sorted from blood. The origin of this receptor is a human donor in good health. CDR3 sequence: CASRAPATNEKLFF. In DNA form, the CDR3 reads TGTGCCAGTAGAGCACCCGCAACTAATGAAAAACTGTTTTTT.